This entry features one TCR beta chain sequence. The data were taken from a study of OX40 agonist ivuxolimab in advanced cancers. As for the study in general: Intravenous ivuxolimab was administered to patients every 2 weeks at 0.01 to 10 mg/kg. Dose-escalation patients' cancers were hepatocellular carcinoma, melanoma, renal cell or head and neck cancer.

The assay was immunoSEQ multiplex PCR, and TCRdb's table has in-frame clones only and misses some. Among 19,000 or so clones listed, roughly four fifths were seen once. The CDR3 totals 14 residues. Per the germline V gene, CDR1 is SGHVS and CDR2 is FQNEAQ. The V end lost 0 bases, the J end lost 12 bases, and 15 bases lay between the germline ends. The sequence was collected from an adult with an advanced solid tumor such as melanoma, head and neck, liver or kidney cancer. Sequencing used CD4+ or CD8+ T cells sorted from blood, obtained in a trial of the OX40 agonist ivuxolimab. This chain connects TRBV7-8 to TRBJ2-1, with D perhaps matching TRBD2 (6 bases). The CDR3 DNA reads as TGTGCCAGCAGCTTAGCGGTGACTAGTTTGGTGCAGTTCTTC. Encoded protein: CASSLAVTSLVQFF.